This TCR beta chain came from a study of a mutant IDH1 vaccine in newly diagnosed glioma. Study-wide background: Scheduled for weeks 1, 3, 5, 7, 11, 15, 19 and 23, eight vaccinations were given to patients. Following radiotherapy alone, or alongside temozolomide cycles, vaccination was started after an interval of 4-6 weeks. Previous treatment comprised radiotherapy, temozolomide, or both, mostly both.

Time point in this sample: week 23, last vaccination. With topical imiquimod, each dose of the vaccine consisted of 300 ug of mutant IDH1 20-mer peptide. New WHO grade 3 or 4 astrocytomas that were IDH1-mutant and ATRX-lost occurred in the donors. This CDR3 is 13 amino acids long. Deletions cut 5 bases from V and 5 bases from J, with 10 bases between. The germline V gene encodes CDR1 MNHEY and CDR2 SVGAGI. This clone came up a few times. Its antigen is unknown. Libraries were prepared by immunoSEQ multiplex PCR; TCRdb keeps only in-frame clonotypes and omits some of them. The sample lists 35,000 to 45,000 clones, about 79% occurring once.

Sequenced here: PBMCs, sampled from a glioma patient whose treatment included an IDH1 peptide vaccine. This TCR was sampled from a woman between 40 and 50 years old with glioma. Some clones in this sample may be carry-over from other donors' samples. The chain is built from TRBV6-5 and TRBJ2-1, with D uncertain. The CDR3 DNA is TGTGCCAGCAGTCCCAGGTACGACAATGAGCAGTTCTTC. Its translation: CASSPRYDNEQFF.